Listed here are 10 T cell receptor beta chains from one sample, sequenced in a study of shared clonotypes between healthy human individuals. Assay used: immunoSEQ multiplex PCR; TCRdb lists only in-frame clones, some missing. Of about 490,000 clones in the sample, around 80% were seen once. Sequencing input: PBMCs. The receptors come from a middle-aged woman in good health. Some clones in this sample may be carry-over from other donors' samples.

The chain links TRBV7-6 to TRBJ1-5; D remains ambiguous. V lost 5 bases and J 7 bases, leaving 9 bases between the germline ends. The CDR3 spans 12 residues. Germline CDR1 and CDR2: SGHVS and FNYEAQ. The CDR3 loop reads CASSPPGQPQHF. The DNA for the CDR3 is TGTGCCAGCAGCCCTCCAGGACAGCCCCAGCATTTT. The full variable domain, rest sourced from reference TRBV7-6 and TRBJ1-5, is GAGVSQSPRYKVTKRGQDVALRCDPISGHVSLYWYRQALGQGPEFLTYFNYEAQQDKSGLPNDRFSAERPEGSISTLTIQRTEQRDSAMYRCASSPPGQPQHFGDGTRLSIL.

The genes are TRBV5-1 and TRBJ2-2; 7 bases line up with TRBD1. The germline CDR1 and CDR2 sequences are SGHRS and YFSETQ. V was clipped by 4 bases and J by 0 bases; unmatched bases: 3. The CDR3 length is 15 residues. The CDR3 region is CASSGDRANTGELFF. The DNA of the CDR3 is TGCGCCAGCAGCGGGGACAGAGCGAACACCGGGGAGCTGTTTTTT.

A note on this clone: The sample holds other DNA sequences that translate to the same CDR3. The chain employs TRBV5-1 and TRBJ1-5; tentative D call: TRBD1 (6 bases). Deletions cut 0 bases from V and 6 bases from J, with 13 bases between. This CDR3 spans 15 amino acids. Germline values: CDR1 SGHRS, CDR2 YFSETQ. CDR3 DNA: TGCGCCAGCAGCTTGGAAGGGGCCAGGGGTCAGCCCCAGCATTTT. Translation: CASSLEGARGQPQHF.

The CDR3 loop reads CASSITQGGYNEQFF. The CDR3 DNA reads TGCGCCAGCAGCATAACCCAGGGGGGATATAATGAGCAGTTCTTC. This sequence joins TRBV5-1 and TRBJ2-1; possible D gene TRBD1, 7 bases. This CDR3 comprises 15 residues. V lost 4 bases and J lost 7, with 18 bases in between. The germline gives CDR1 SGHRS, CDR2 YFSETQ. The full variable domain, with the rest looked up from reference TRBV5-1 and TRBJ2-1, is KAGVTQTPRYLIKTRGQQVTLSCSPISGHRSVSWYQQTPGQGLQFLFEYFSETQRNKGNFPGRFSGRQFSNSRSEMNVSTLELGDSALYLCASSITQGGYNEQFFGPGTRLTVL.

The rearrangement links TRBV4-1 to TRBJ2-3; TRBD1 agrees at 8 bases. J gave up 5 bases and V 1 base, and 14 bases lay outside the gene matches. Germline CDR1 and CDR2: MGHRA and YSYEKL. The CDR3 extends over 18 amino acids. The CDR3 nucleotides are TGCGCCAGCAGCCAAGGACCTCCCAGGGGGCGCAGTAGAGATACGCAGTATTTT. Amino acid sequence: CASSQGPPRGRSRDTQYF.

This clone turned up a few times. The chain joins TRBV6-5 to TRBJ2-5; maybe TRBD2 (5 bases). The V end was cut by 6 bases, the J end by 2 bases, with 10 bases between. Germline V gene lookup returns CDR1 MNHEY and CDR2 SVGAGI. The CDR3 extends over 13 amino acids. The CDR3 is CASSPRRQETQYF. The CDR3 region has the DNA TGTGCCAGCAGCCCTCGGAGGCAAGAGACCCAGTACTTC.

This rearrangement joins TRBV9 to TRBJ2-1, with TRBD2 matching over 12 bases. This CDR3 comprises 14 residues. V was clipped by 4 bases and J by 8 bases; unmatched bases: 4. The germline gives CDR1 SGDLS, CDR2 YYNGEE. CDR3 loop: CASSQTSGRYEQFF. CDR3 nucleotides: TGTGCCAGCAGCCAGACTAGCGGGAGATATGAGCAGTTCTTC.

The CDR3 protein is CASRGLAVHEQYF. CDR3 sequence (DNA): TGTGCCAGCAGGGGACTAGCGGTCCACGAGCAGTACTTC. The gene calls are TRBV2 and TRBJ2-7, with 11 bases that match TRBD2. J was trimmed by 5 bases and V by 6 bases; bases with no gene match: 3. The CDR3 is 13 residues long. CDR1 is SNHLY and CDR2 is FYNNEI in the germline V gene.

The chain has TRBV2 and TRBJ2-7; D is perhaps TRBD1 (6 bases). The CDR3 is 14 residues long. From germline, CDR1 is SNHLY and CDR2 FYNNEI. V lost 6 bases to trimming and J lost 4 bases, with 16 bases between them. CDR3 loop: CASRPGQLLYEQYF. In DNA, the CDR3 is TGTGCCAGCAGACCAGGACAGCTTCTATACGAGCAGTACTTC.

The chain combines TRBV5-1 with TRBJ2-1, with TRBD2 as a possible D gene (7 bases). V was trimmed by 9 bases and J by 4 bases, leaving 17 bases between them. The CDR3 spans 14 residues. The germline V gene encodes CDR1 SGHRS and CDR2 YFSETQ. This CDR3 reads CATRLGGAYNEQFF. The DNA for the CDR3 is TGCGCCACCAGACTGGGGGGGGCTTACAATGAGCAGTTCTTC.